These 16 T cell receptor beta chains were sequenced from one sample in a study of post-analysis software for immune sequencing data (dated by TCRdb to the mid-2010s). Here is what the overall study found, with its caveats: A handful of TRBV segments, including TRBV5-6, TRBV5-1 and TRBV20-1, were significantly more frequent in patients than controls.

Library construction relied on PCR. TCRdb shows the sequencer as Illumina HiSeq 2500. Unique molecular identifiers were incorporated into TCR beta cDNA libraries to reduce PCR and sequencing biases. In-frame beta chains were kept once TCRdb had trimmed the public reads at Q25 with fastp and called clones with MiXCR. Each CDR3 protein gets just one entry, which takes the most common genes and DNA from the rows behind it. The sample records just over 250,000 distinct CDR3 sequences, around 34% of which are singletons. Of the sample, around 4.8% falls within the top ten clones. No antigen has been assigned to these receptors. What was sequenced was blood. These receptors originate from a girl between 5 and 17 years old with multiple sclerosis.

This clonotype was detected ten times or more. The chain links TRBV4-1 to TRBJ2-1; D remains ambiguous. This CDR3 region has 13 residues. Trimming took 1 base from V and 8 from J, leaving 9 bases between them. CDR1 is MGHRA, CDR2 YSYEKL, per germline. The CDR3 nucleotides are TGCGCCAGCAGCCAAGGCGCACGGTATGAGCAGTTCTTC. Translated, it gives CASSQGARYEQFF.

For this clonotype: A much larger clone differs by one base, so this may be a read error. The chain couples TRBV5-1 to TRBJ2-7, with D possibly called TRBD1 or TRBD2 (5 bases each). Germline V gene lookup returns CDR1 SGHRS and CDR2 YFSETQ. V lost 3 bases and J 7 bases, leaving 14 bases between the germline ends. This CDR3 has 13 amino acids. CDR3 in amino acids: CASSWDVYNEQYF. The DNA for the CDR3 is TGCGCCAGCAGCTGGGACGTCTACAATGAGCAGTACTTC.

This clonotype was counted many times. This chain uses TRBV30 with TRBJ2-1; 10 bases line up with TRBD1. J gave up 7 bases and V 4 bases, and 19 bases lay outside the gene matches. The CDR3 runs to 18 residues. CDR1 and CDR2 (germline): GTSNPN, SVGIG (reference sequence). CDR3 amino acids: CAWTQLGDRGTSRNEQFF. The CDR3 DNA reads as TGTGCCTGGACTCAACTTGGGGACAGGGGAACTTCTCGGAATGAGCAGTTCTTC. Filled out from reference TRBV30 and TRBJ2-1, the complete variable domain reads SQTIHQWPATLVQPVGSPLSLECTVEGTSNPNLYWYRQAAGRGLQLLFYSVGIGQISSEVPQNLSASRPQDRQFILSSKKLLLSDSGFYLCAWTQLGDRGTSRNEQFFGPGTRLTVL.

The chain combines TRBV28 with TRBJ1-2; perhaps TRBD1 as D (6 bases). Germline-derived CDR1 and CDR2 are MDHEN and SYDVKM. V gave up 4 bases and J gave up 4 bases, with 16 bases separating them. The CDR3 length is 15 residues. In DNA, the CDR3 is TGTGCCAGCAGTTCATCGGACAGATCGGGCTATGGCTACACCTTC. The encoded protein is CASSSSDRSGYGYTF.

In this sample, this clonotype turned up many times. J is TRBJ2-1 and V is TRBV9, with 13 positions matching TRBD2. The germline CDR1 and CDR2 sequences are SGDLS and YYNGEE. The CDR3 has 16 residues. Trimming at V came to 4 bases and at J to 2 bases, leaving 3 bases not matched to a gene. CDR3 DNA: TGTGCCAGCAGCCTGGGACTAGCGGGGCCCTACAATGAGCAGTTCTTC. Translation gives CASSLGLAGPYNEQFF.

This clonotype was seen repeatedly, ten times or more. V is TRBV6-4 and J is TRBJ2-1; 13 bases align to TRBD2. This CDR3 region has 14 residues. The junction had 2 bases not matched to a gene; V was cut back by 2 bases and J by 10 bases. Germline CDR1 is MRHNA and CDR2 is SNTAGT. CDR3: CASSDGLAGDEQFF. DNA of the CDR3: TGTGCCAGCAGTGACGGACTAGCGGGAGACGAGCAGTTCTTC.

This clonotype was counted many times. This CDR3 is CASSQTKLGTQYF. As DNA, the CDR3 is TGTGCCAGCAGCCAAACCAAATTAGGGACCCAGTACTTC. The chain links TRBV3-1 to TRBJ2-5; D gene unclear. The CDR3 totals 13 residues. The germline V gene has CDR1 LGHDT and CDR2 YNNKEL (reference sequence). The V gene lost 2 bases and the J gene lost 7 bases, with 11 bases spanning the gap.

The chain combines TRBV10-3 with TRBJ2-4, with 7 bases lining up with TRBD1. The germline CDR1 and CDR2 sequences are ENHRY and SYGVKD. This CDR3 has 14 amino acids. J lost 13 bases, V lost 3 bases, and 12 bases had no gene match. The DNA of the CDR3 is TGTGCCATCAGTGAAGACAGGGTGGTGGGTGAGCAGTACTTC. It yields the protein CAISEDRVVGEQYF.

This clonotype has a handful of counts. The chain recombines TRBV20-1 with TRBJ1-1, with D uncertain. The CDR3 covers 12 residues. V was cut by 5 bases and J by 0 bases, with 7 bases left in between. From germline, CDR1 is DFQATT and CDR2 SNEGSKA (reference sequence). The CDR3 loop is CSAGRLNTEAFF. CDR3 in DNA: TGCAGTGCTGGTCGGCTGAACACTGAAGCTTTCTTT.

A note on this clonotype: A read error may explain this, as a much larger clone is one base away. As DNA, the CDR3 is TGTGCCGGCAGCTTGGAGGGGGTACTTAGCTATGGCTACACCTTC. Translated, it gives CAGSLEGVLSYGYTF. The rearrangement links TRBV11-2 to TRBJ1-2, with D possibly being TRBD1 (6 bases). The CDR3 consists of 15 residues. The germline V gene has CDR1 SGHAT and CDR2 FQNNGV.

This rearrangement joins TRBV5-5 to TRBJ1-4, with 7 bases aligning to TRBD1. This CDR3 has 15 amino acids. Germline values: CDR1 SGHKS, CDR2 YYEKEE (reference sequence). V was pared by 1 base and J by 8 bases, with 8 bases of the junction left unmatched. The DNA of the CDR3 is TGTGCCAGCAGCTTGAAGGGGACAGTGGGGGAAAAACTGTTTTTT. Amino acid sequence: CASSLKGTVGEKLFF.

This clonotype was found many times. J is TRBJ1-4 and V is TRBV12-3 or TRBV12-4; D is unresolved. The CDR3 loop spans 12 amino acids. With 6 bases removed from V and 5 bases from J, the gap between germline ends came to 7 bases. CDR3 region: CASRERNEKLFF. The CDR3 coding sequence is TGTGCCAGCAGGGAAAGGAATGAAAAACTGTTTTTT.

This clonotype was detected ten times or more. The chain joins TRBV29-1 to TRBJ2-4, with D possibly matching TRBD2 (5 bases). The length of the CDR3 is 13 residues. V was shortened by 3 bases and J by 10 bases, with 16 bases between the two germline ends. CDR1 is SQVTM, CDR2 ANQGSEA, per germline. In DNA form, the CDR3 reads TGCAGCGTTGAGGAGGACCCTAGCTCGATTCAGTACTTC. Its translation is CSVEEDPSSIQYF.

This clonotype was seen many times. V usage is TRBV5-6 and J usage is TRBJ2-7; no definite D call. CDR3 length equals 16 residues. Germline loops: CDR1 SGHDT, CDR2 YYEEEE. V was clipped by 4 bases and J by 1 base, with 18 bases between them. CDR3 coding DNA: TGTGCCAGCAGCCCCCAGGTCGGAAGCCAGTCCTACGAGCAGTACTTC. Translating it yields CASSPQVGSQSYEQYF.

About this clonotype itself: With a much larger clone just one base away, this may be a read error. This chain's CDR3 is CASSPSPGDTQYF. The DNA for the CDR3 is TGCGCCAGCAGCCCTTCCCCGGGGGATACGCAGTATTTT. V usage is TRBV4-1 and J usage is TRBJ2-3, with TRBD2 as a possible D gene (5 bases). The CDR3 spans 13 residues. The V gene lost 4 bases and the J gene lost 6 bases, with 11 bases spanning the gap. Germline CDR1 and CDR2: MGHRA and YSYEKL.

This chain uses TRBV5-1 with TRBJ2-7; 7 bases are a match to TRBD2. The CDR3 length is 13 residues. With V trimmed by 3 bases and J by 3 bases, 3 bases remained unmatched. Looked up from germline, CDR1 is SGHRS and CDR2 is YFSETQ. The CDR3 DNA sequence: TGCGCCAGCAGCTCGTCTAGCGGCTACGAGCAGTACTTC. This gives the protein CASSSSSGYEQYF.